This T cell receptor beta chain appears in the sequencing data of a study of CD8 T cells in ankylosing spondylitis. Researchers built TCR beta libraries using quantitative 5'-RACE with molecular barcodes. TCRdb called the 5' RACE reads again in MiXCR, with one record for every CDR3 protein. Of 670,000 or so distinct CDR3 sequences in the sample, roughly 19% were seen once. Whole-study results and caveats: Ankylosing spondylitis blood seemed to carry a telltale TCR beta motif made of several highly homologous variants. Reportedly, significant enrichment of disease-linked clones occurred in matched ankylosing spondylitis synovial fluid. Researchers report that disease-linked clones proved CD8+ and relatively rare in peripheral blood.

The germline V and J ends were trimmed by 7 bases and 1 base, with 8 bases remaining between them. CDR1 is SQVTM, CDR2 ANQGSEA, per germline. The CDR3 length is 13 residues. A word on this clonotype: Its antigen is undetermined.

The specimen sequenced was blood, either unsorted or a sorted T cell fraction (not recorded which). This chain uses TRBV29-1 with TRBJ2-6; D remains ambiguous. This clonotype originated in a male donor with ankylosing spondylitis. Written as DNA, the CDR3 is TGCAGCGCTTCCGTTTCTGGGGCCAACGTCCTGACTTTC. Its protein is CSASVSGANVLTF.